This record covers a single T cell receptor (beta chain). This clone was counted once. Its antigen is unknown. Base qualities are not provided; no much larger clone lies one nucleotide away. The protocol used for the library was the immunoSEQ multiplex PCR assay. A mixture of 60 forward primers for TCR Vbeta segments and 13 reverse primers for TCR Jbeta segments was used in the multiplex PCR. A multiplex PCR assay on genomic DNA amplified the CDR3 region of rearranged TCR beta genes. Amplified TCR beta libraries were sequenced as 87-base-pair reads on the Illumina HiSeq System. On the authors' methods: Across the 500 to 700 repertoires, a later analysis counted 78 million or so unique TCR beta chains, 8.5 million to 12 million of which were shared by at least two donors. Raw reads were error-corrected and collapsed into unique sequences by a nearest-neighbor algorithm in which closely related sequences were merged to remove PCR and sequencing errors. Alignment of CDR3 sequences to IMGT reference sequences was used to assign V, D and J gene segments. For a sequence to be retained, at least a six-nucleotide match to both a V gene segment and a J gene segment was required. Rearrangements were classified as productive when the CDR3 lacked stop codons and remained in frame with V and J, and all other rearrangements were classified as non-productive. CDR3 was defined by IMGT convention, running from the second conserved V-encoded cysteine to the conserved J-encoded phenylalanine. The earlier analysis of 500 to 600 of the donors excluded sequences that lacked an unambiguous match to a single V gene segment. In an earlier analysis of a few hundred of the donors, V segments were called functional above 56.7% productive rearrangements and were called segregating when the between-donor standard deviation exceeded 5%. To diagnose cytomegalovirus status from the catalog of TCR beta chain sequences, a statistical classification framework was built. In a later analysis, TCR nucleotide sequences were compared against IMGT/GENE-DB human TR gene sequences so that V and J genes could be assigned. Using the TCRdist pipeline, a later analysis assigned CDR3 sequences along with most-parsimonious VDJ recombination scenarios. In a later analysis, each TCR beta chain was defined by its CDR3 amino acid sequence together with its V-gene family, and reads without a unique V-gene family were excluded. A later analysis removed nearly 600 highly shared, low-generation-probability nucleotide sequences to deal with suspected cross-contamination and a sequencing artifact. For each public chain, a later analysis derived a clonal expansion index from normalized ranks of inferred template counts within each repertoire. Generation probabilities in a later analysis came from a VDJ recombination model fitted to out-of-frame rearrangements, and those results were checked against IGoR. A later analysis scored TCR-TCR, TCR-HLA and TCR-CMV co-occurrence with hypergeometric tests, applying a repertoire-size bias correction to TCR pairs. To estimate false discovery rates, a later analysis permuted the HLA or CMV assignments 20 times. In a later analysis, co-occurring TCRs were grouped using DBSCAN, with TCRdist sequence similarity added in when clustering inside HLA-allele-positive subsets. Repertoires with fewer than 30,000 or more than 120,000 public chains, plus five repertoires with anomalous nucleotide sharing, were excluded from co-occurrence clustering. This immuneACCESS table, as held by TCRdb, lists in-frame sequences with V and J called but not all clones. Of the missing ones, under half trace to an unresolved V gene in checked studies; the others have no known cause. The DNA was the basis for D and trimming; V, J and clone size are from that table. This sample comprises some 160,000 clones, about three quarters of them detected only once. Around 5.7% of the sample comes from the top ten.

The cohort consisted of 666 healthy bone marrow donors. All cohort members were sampled while nominally healthy, although unrecorded immune exposures were likely present. The donor was CMV seronegative and belonged to the group of 352 seronegative cohort members. A peripheral blood sample was provided by each donor, and peripheral blood mononuclear cells were used for TCR beta sequencing. Genomic DNA extraction from the blood cell samples was performed with the Qiagen DNeasy Blood Extraction Kit. This specimen comes from a study of cytomegalovirus exposure and HLA in healthy donors listed by TCRdb under 2017. Describing the broader study: In an earlier analysis of roughly 500 of the donors, under 300 Gb of sequence data and some 100 million unique TCR beta sequences from about 179 million T cells were reported. An early release that covered fewer than 750 HLA-typed donors contained 300 to 350 gigabases of sequencing data and around 85 million unique TCR sequences. Of the roughly 400 genotyped donors, roughly 76% were placed in the genetic ancestry cluster associated with self-reported Caucasian donors. The study aimed to test whether cataloging public T cell receptors could reveal signatures of past pathogen exposure. The study used immunosequencing to profile the T cell repertoires of around 600 subjects and linked those repertoires to cytomegalovirus serostatus. Along with the approximately 700-subject first cohort, a separate validation cohort of around 120 different subjects was used. High-throughput TCR immunosequencing, statistical association of individual TCRs with disease status, and machine learning were combined to predict cytomegalovirus infection status. A later analysis re-examined previously published TCR beta repertoires from 500 to 700 donors and added high-resolution HLA genotyping to investigate patterns of TCR occurrence. The later analysis used no new phenotypic data to find candidate immune exposures, relying instead on TCR beta sequences and their occurrence across donors. In an earlier analysis of 500 to 650 of the donors, high-throughput TCR beta sequencing was used to judge whether each TCR beta V gene segment behaved as functional or pseudogenic. Alongside the repertoire data, information on donor age, sex, ethnicity and CMV serostatus was compiled. Genome-wide SNP genotypes for about 65% of the roughly 670 donors were used in a later genetic analysis, which treated that subset as a discovery cohort. Every repertoire in the discovery cohort had been generated on one and the same sequencing platform. Class I and class II HLA loci were covered by the typing at four-digit resolution. The number of typed donors differed by locus: roughly 629-630 for A, B, C, DRB1 and DQB1; 500 to 550 for DQA1; 600 to 610 for DPA1; and some 430 for DPB1. Because of strong linkage in the cohort, five DR-DQ haplotypes were treated as single units for association and clustering. Among some 400 genotyped donors of the cohort, an average of roughly 230,000 unique TCR beta nucleotide sequences was sequenced per donor, of which approximately 18% were non-productive.

Points the paper makes about the study in general: A further reported finding was that TCR beta sequences accurately predicted the HLA-A and HLA-B alleles for most subjects in the first cohort. Compared with equally common non-associated chains, HLA-associated TCR beta chains in a later analysis were more clonally expanded and had lower generation probabilities. Several of the top co-occurrence clusters appeared to be linked to parvovirus B19, influenza, CMV and Epstein-Barr virus, according to a later analysis. V-gene and J-gene trimming of TCR beta chains was associated with a missense DCLRE1C variant in a later genetic analysis, and the association was replicated in an independent cohort. Strong co-occurrence of HLA alleles, especially DR and DQ, made assigning TCR associations to individual alleles difficult. In both the original and validation cohorts, the classifier was reported to diagnose cytomegalovirus status with high specificity and sensitivity. For the cohort, immune exposure information was limited to CMV serostatus. Three of the identified cytomegalovirus-associated TCR beta chains were confirmed in vitro to be specific for cytomegalovirus antigens. Presence/absence analyses assumed roughly uniform sequencing depth across donors, an assumption that may not hold. Because the 87-base-pair reads could not distinguish some IMGT-functional V segments, including TRBV6-2 and TRBV6-3, those segments were excluded. In a later analysis, most CMV-associated TCR beta chains were found to appear HLA-restricted, with HLA associations seemingly driven largely by CMV exposure. Linkage disequilibrium might explain the correlated functional status among segregating V segments, but an unknown experimental factor could not be ruled out. The study gave a list of 150 to 200 TCR beta chains associated with cytomegalovirus. In a later analysis, the rate of TCR association differed among HLA loci, with DRB1 alleles having the most associated TCRs and HLA-C alleles having the fewest. The authors suggested that the approach could potentially be extended to other disease states and immunological phenotypes. Most TCR sequences were observed very rarely across donors, whereas some public TCRs were present in many individuals. A later genetic analysis reported fewer N-insertions in productive TCRs among donors in an Asian-associated ancestry cluster than the approximately 670-donor mean. HLA typing was unavailable for some donors at each locus, so association tests used only the typed subset. In this cohort, only TCR beta chains were sequenced, and detectable features were limited by the absence of alpha or paired-chain data. An earlier analysis of 587 of the donors showed that most TCR beta V segments appeared in productive rearrangements either about 90% or about 30% of the time, which broadly matched IMGT annotations. A group of highly shared sequence variants was considered likely to be a technical artifact of the sequencing pipeline. Because counts were too low, approximately 15 rarely observed V segments, including chromosome 9 orphons, were excluded from the earlier analysis of around 590 of the donors. A later analysis associated 15,000 to 20,000 TCR beta sequences with specific HLA alleles at a false discovery rate of 0.05.

From the germline V gene, CDR1 is SQVTM and CDR2 is ANQGSEA. Trimming costs V 2 bases and J 4 bases, and their ends lie 14 bases apart. CDR3 length: 14 amino acids, cysteine to phenylalanine. Here the CDR3 DNA is all that survives: 42 bases in frame from base 1. The sequence was obtained from a man in his forties or fifties in good health and CMV-seronegative. The sequenced sample consisted of PBMCs. The chain was built from TRBV29-1 and TRBJ1-2; the D gene is unclear. The nucleotide sequence is given as TGCAGCGTTGAAAATACGGCGGAAGCCTATGGCTACACCTTC. It translates to CSVENTAEAYGYTF.